This TCR beta chain comes out of a study of blood T cell repertoires in COVID-19. Profiled with immunoSEQ multiplex PCR; TCRdb holds only in-frame clones, not every one. The data show some 130,000 clones, around 80% seen once. The trim removed 4 bases at V and 3 bases at J, leaving 7 bases unmatched. Germline values: CDR1 SGHRS, CDR2 YFSETQ. The CDR3 contains 15 residues. This receptor was identified in a man aged 55-75 years who had recovered from COVID-19. The rearrangement uses TRBV5-1 and TRBJ2-7, with TRBD2 matching 10 bases. Input material: peripheral blood. The CDR3 DNA reads TGCGCCAGCAGCGGAACCGGGACTAGCGACTACGAGCAGTACTTC. Translating it yields CASSGTGTSDYEQYF.